This T cell receptor (beta chain) is drawn from a study of cytomegalovirus exposure and HLA in healthy donors. CDR1 and CDR2 (germline): SGHNT, YYREEE (reference sequence). This CDR3 comprises 12 residues. The germline V and J ends were trimmed by 4 bases and 4 bases, with 6 bases remaining between them. General observations from the study: Confirmation in vitro established that three CMV-associated chains were specific for CMV antigens. Altogether, some 160 TCR beta chains were recorded as cytomegalovirus-associated. As a later analysis showed, a missense DCLRE1C variant was linked to trimming of TCR beta V- and J-genes.

This PCR relied on a set of 60 Vbeta primers and 13 Jbeta primers. Libraries were prepared by immunoSEQ multiplex PCR; TCRdb keeps only in-frame clonotypes and omits some of them. The sample has 80,000 to 100,000 clones; 81% are singletons. A remark on this clone: Its antigen remains unidentified.

This TCR derives from a man in his forties in good health and CMV-seronegative. The rearrangement links TRBV5-4 to TRBJ1-3; D is uncertain. Sequenced sample: PBMCs. The chain's CDR3 is CASSGDGNTIYF. The CDR3 coding sequence is TGTGCCAGCAGCGGAGACGGAAACACCATATATTTT.